Described below is a single T cell receptor (beta chain) sequence and its context. As yet, its antigen is unknown. TCRdb recomputed calls from the reads with MiXCR, one row per CDR3 protein. The profile shows 60,000 to 70,000 distinct CDR3 sequences, 50% to 70% of them singletons. This CDR3 spans 15 amino acids. Germline V gene data show CDR1 as MRHNA and CDR2 as SNTAGT. V shed 8 bases and J 4 bases; nucleotides not matched to a gene: 5. The data are from a study of type 1 regulatory T cells. Background on the study: This in vitro CD4 product, T-allo10, is enriched for Tr1 cells and alloantigen-specific.

Graft donor-derived T-allo10 cells were described as host-alloantigen-specific, anergic, and alloantigen-specifically suppressive. This receptor was identified in a human donor in good health. Sequenced input: cultured T cells, either the whole culture or a sorted T cell fraction (not recorded which). The subset denotes: Tr1-enriched cell product generated in vitro against host alloantigens. The chain employs TRBV6-4 and TRBJ2-2, with 12 bases matching TRBD2. CDR3 residues: CASQLTSGSTGELFF. CDR3 coding DNA: TGTGCCAGCCAACTGACTAGCGGGAGCACCGGGGAGCTGTTTTTT.